Shown below are 18 T cell receptor beta chains from a single sample sequenced in a study of early T cells in non-severe SARS-CoV-2 infection. Using its own MiXCR run on the 5' RACE reads, TCRdb lists one record per CDR3 protein. Of some 62,000 distinct CDR3 sequences listed, 8% to 10% are singletons. Sequenced: whole blood. The receptors were sampled from an adult who was a healthcare worker with PCR-confirmed SARS-CoV-2 infection or an uninfected control (not recorded which).

The sample holds many counts of this clonotype. The genes are TRBV20-1 and TRBJ2-2; D assignment may be TRBD1 or TRBD2 (6 bases each). With 3 bases removed from V and 7 bases from J, the gap between germline ends came to 18 bases. Per germline, CDR1 DFQATT and CDR2 SNEGSKA (reference sequence). There are 15 residues in the CDR3. The CDR3 DNA follows: TGCAGTGCTAGTACCGGGGGCCATAGTGGCGGGGAGCTGTTTTTT. Translation gives CSASTGGHSGGELFF.

The table lists this clonotype with a few counts. As DNA, the CDR3 is TGTGCCAGCAATGGGCAGATGAACACTGAAGCTTTCTTT. Amino acids: CASNGQMNTEAFF. This chain connects TRBV6-4 to TRBJ1-1; unclear D gene. Germline-derived CDR1 and CDR2 are MRHNA and SNTAGT. The CDR3 has 13 amino acids. V was shortened by 7 bases and J by 0 bases, with 9 bases between the two germline ends.

The chain links TRBV4-1 to TRBJ2-7, with TRBD2 matching 7 bases. The trim removed 0 bases at V and 0 bases at J, leaving 17 bases unmatched. In germline, CDR1 is MGHRA, CDR2 YSYEKL. The length of the CDR3 is 20 residues. In DNA form, the CDR3 reads TGCGCCAGCAGCCAAGAAGGGCTGGGACTACCACGGCGCTCCTCCTACGAGCAGTACGTC. It is translated as CASSQEGLGLPRRSSYEQYV.

The gene calls are TRBV24-1 and TRBJ2-6; 9 bases line up with TRBD1. This CDR3 has 18 residues. CDR1 KGHDR and CDR2 SFDVKD come from the germline V gene. After removal of 3 bases from V and 4 bases from J, the junction contained 9 bases not matched to a gene. CDR3 loop: CATSDNGQGLTGANVLTF. The CDR3 DNA reads as TGTGCCACCAGTGATAATGGACAGGGGCTAACCGGGGCCAACGTCCTGACTTTC.

This clonotype was observed at least ten times. This sequence joins TRBV29-1 and TRBJ1-4, with TRBD1 as a possible D gene (5 bases). Germline assignment: CDR1 SQVTM and CDR2 ANQGSEA. The CDR3 has 15 residues. V lost 6 bases to trimming and J lost 0 bases, with 14 bases between them. The CDR3 sequence: CSVFLDSSTNEKLFF. In nucleotides, the CDR3 is TGCAGCGTGTTCCTAGACAGCTCAACTAATGAAAAACTGTTTTTT.

The gene calls are TRBV5-5 and TRBJ1-2; D call uncertain. The CDR3 runs 13 residues. V was cut by 1 base and J by 4 bases, with 8 bases left in between. CDR1 SGHKS and CDR2 YYEKEE come from the germline V gene (reference sequence). The CDR3, as DNA: TGTGCCAGCAGCTTGTCGGGGTCCTATGGCTACACCTTC. Its protein product is CASSLSGSYGYTF.

This clonotype appeared many times. The chain joins TRBV12-3 or TRBV12-4 to TRBJ2-5; D perhaps matches TRBD2 (7 bases). This CDR3 spans 15 amino acids. V lost 2 bases and J 2 bases, leaving 12 bases between the germline ends. The CDR3 reads CASSLWGGGQETQYF. CDR3 nucleotide sequence: TGTGCCAGCAGTTTATGGGGAGGGGGACAAGAGACCCAGTACTTC.

This CDR3 reads CASSPLAGGLTDTQYF. The CDR3 region has the DNA TGTGCCAGCAGCCCGCTAGCGGGGGGGCTCACAGATACGCAGTATTTT. V usage is TRBV7-2 and J usage is TRBJ2-3; 12 bases are shared with TRBD2. With 5 bases clipped from V and 2 bases from J, the junction kept 5 bases outside the gene matches. CDR1 and CDR2 from the germline V gene are SGHTA and FQGNSA. The CDR3 has 16 amino acids.

This clonotype was detected a few times. The rearrangement links TRBV12-3 or TRBV12-4 to TRBJ1-4; 8 nucleotides agree with TRBD1. Trimming at V came to 7 bases and at J to 2 bases, leaving 6 bases not matched to a gene. There are 15 residues in the CDR3. CDR3 coding DNA: TGTGCCAGCACCAGACAGGGGAGTACTAATGAAAAACTGTTTTTT. Protein product: CASTRQGSTNEKLFF.

This clonotype was observed a handful of times. This sequence joins TRBV30 and TRBJ2-7; D might be TRBD1 or TRBD2, each matching 5 bases. Trimming took off 3 bases at V and 1 base at J, with 10 bases between the two ends. In germline, CDR1 is GTSNPN, CDR2 SVGIG (reference sequence). The CDR3 is made up of 13 amino acids. The CDR3 spells CAWSGTYSYEQYV. CDR3 sequence (DNA): TGTGCCTGGAGCGGGACGTATTCCTACGAGCAGTACGTC.

This clonotype has a count of ten or more. The J gene is TRBJ2-4, the V gene TRBV18; 7 nucleotides match TRBD1. V gave up 2 bases and J gave up 12 bases; unmatched junction bases: 4. Germline V gene lookup returns CDR1 KGHSH and CDR2 LQKENI. This CDR3 has 12 residues. As DNA, the CDR3 is TGTGCCAGCTCACCAGAGGGGGCGTATCAGTACTTC. The encoded protein is CASSPEGAYQYF.

This clonotype was counted many times. This chain links TRBV20-1 with TRBJ2-3; maybe TRBD2 (5 bases). The CDR3 is made up of 13 amino acids. V lost 6 bases and J 0 bases, leaving 10 bases between the germline ends. Germline CDR1 DFQATT, CDR2 SNEGSKA (reference sequence). The CDR3 nucleotides are TGCAGTGCCCGGACTCCTAGCACAGATACGCAGTATTTT. Amino acids: CSARTPSTDTQYF.

This clonotype occurred a few times. The V and J genes are TRBV7-9 and TRBJ1-1, with D possibly matching TRBD1 (6 bases). The CDR3 loop spans 15 amino acids. Trimming cost V 3 bases and J 1 base, with 12 bases left between them. Looked up from germline, CDR1 is SEHNR and CDR2 is FQNEAQ (reference sequence). The CDR3 loop is CASSFRQDQNTEAFF. The CDR3 DNA reads as TGTGCCAGCAGCTTCAGACAGGATCAGAACACTGAAGCTTTCTTT.

This clonotype was recorded at least ten times. This chain connects TRBV5-1 to TRBJ2-7, with 12 bases matching TRBD1. Germline lookup yields CDR1 SGHRS and CDR2 YFSETQ. J lost 4 bases, V lost 4 bases, and 3 bases had no gene match. The CDR3 is made up of 14 amino acids. This CDR3 is CASSPGQGAYEQYV. The DNA for the CDR3 is TGCGCCAGCAGCCCGGGACAGGGGGCGTACGAGCAGTACGTC.

This clonotype was counted only a few times. This rearrangement joins TRBV6-4 to TRBJ2-3; 8 bases are shared with TRBD2. There are 16 residues in the CDR3. The V gene end was trimmed by 4 bases and the J gene end by 2 bases; junction bases not matched to a gene: 8. CDR1 MRHNA and CDR2 SNTAGT come from the germline V gene. The CDR3 DNA reads TGTGCCAGCAGTGTTGCGGGGGGACAACCCACAGATACGCAGTATTTT. Translation: CASSVAGGQPTDTQYF.

There are a few counts of this clonotype. V is TRBV18 and J is TRBJ1-2; 10 bases map to TRBD1. CDR1 is KGHSH and CDR2 is LQKENI in the germline V gene. This CDR3 comprises 14 residues. The junction had 4 bases not matched to a gene; V was cut back by 4 bases and J by 5 bases. CDR3 DNA sequence: TGTGCCAGCTCACGAGACAGGGGGCATTATGGCTACACCTTC. Translating gives CASSRDRGHYGYTF.

This clonotype has only a few counts. The V gene is TRBV5-5, the J gene TRBJ1-1, with D tentatively TRBD1 (6 bases). The CDR3 extends over 16 amino acids. Trimming took off 0 bases at V and 1 base at J, with 13 bases between the two ends. The germline CDR1 and CDR2 sequences are SGHKS and YYEKEE (reference sequence). The CDR3 reads CASSLGATGPNTEAFF. The CDR3 coding sequence is TGTGCCAGCAGCTTGGGGGCAACAGGGCCGAACACTGAAGCTTTCTTT.

The table lists this clonotype with many counts. This chain joins TRBV7-2 and TRBJ1-3, with a weak D call TRBD1 (5 bases). The CDR3 is made up of 15 amino acids. V lost 4 bases to trimming and J lost 4 bases, with 14 bases between them. CDR1 is SGHTA, CDR2 FQGNSA, per germline. CDR3 nucleotides: TGTGCCAGCAGCTGGGGGACTAGTCTCGGAAACACCATATATTTT. Translation: CASSWGTSLGNTIYF.